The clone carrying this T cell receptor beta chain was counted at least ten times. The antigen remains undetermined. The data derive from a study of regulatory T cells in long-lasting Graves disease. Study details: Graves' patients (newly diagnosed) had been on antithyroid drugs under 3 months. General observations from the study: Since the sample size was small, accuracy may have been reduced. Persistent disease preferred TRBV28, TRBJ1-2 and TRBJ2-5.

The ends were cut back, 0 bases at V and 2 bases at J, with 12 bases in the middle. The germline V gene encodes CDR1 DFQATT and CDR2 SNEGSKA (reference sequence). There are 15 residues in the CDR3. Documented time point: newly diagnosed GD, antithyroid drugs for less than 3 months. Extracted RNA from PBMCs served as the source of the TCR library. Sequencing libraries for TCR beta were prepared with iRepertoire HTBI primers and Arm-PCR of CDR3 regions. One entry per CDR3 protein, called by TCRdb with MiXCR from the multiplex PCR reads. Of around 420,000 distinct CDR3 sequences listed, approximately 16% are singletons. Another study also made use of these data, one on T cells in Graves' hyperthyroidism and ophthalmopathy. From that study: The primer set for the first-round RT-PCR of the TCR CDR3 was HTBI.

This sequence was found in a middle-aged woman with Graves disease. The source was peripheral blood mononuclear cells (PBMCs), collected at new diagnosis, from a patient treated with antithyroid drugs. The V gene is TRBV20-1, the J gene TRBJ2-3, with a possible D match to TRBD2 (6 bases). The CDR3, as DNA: TGCAGTGCTAGAGATACGGCGGGACTCACAGATACGCAGTATTTT. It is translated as CSARDTAGLTDTQYF.